This TCR beta chain originates from a study of T cell repertoires in cytomegalovirus infection. Background on the study: Public TCR beta signature analysis indicated the presence of both CMV infection and matching HLA type.

Note on this clonotype: Its antigen remains unidentified.

Study-wide findings and caveats: The ex vivo response showed dominance by HLA-C-restricted CMV-specific TCR beta clonotypes. The cumulative frequency of public TCR beta families distinguished individuals who carried CMV together with the relevant HLA.

TCRdb itself ran the reads through MiXCR, one entry per CDR3 protein. The data show some 500,000 distinct CDR3 sequences, around 35% seen once. The CDR3 consists of 15 residues. V lost 0 bases and J 6 bases, leaving 15 bases between the germline ends. From germline, CDR1 is MGHRA and CDR2 YSYEKL. The material was cultured PBMCs, obtained from culture after CMV antigen stimulation. This TCR was sampled from a human donor in good health (CMV status not recorded). Some clones in this sample may be carry-over from other donors' samples. The genes are TRBV4-1 and TRBJ2-7; perhaps TRBD1 as D (5 bases). CDR3 amino acids: CASSQEMVDRGEQYF. CDR3 sequence (DNA): TGCGCCAGCAGCCAAGAGATGGTAGATAGGGGCGAGCAGTACTTC.